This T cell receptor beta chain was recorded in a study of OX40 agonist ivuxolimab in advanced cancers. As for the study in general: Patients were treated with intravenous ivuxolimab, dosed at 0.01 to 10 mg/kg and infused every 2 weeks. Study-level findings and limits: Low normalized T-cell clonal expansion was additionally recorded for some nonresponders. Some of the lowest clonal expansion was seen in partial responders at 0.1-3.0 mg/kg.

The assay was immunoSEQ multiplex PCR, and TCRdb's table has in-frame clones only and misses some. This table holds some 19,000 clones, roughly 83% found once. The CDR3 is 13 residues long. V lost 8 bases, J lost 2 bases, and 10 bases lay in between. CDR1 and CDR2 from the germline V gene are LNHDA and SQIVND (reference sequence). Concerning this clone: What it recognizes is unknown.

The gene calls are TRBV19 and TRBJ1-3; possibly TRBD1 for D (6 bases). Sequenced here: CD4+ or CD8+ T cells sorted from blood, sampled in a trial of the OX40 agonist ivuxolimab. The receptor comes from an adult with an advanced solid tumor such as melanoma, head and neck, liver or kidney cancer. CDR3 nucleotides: TGTGCCAGTGCTGACAGGACTGGAAACACCATATATTTT. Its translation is CASADRTGNTIYF.